The clone carrying this TCR beta chain appeared many times. What it binds is unknown. TCR beta cDNA libraries had unique molecular identifiers. There were about 1 to 10 million T cells, and roughly 0.5 million cDNA molecules came from them. MiXCR was run by TCRdb on the PCR reads, yielding one entry per CDR3 protein. The repertoire has about 260,000 distinct CDR3 sequences, 35% to 40% of them found once; the top ten carry under 5.5%. The germline V gene has CDR1 DFQATT and CDR2 SNEGSKA (reference sequence). Trimming took 5 bases from V and 7 from J; bases not matched to a gene: 12. The CDR3 is 15 amino acids. The data were obtained in a study of post-analysis software for immune sequencing data. Study-level information: Several disease courses (relapsing-remitting, secondary progressive and progressive-relapsing) of multiple sclerosis were included. Study-wide points: Significantly lower normalized Chao1 diversity was found in patients with multiple sclerosis relative to controls. TRBV segments more frequent in patients than in controls numbered five and included TRBV5-6, TRBV5-1 and TRBV20-1. F measure showed strong co-clustering of same-batch samples.

What was sequenced was blood. The V gene is TRBV20-1, the J gene TRBJ2-7; 12 nucleotides match TRBD2. This sequence was found in a girl aged 5 to 17 with multiple sclerosis. The CDR3 loop reads CSAAPLAGGPVEQYF. As DNA, the CDR3 is TGCAGTGCTGCCCCTCTAGCGGGAGGGCCAGTAGAGCAGTACTTC.